A selection of T cell receptor beta chains follows, all from one sample in a study of T cell responses to AZD1222 COVID-19 vaccine. Libraries were prepared by immunoSEQ multiplex PCR; TCRdb keeps only in-frame clonotypes and omits some of them. The sample has 70,000 to 95,000 clones, around 91% seen once. The sequences come from peripheral blood, collected 28 days after the second AZD1222 dose. The source of these receptors is an adult who received the AZD1222 COVID-19 vaccine. The CDR3 runs from the conserved cysteine through the conserved F or W. Fields, in order: J gene, D gene, clone size, V gene, CDR3 DNA, CDR3 protein. A D gene is named only where the DNA matches it firmly. Not every row has a clone size; where given, it reads once, few, many or a size class.

J: TRBJ2-1
D: -
size: -
V: TRBV10-2
DNA: TGCGCCAGCAGTGTTGGTTACAATGAGCAGTTCTTC
CDR3: CASSVGYNEQFF

J: TRBJ2-3
D: -
size: -
V: TRBV7-9
DNA: TGTGCCAGCAGCTTACGGGGAATGTACACTAGCACAGATACGCAGTATTTT
CDR3: CASSLRGMYTSTDTQYF

J: TRBJ2-3
D: -
size: once
V: TRBV24-1
DNA: TGTGCCACCAGTGATACAGCCACAGATACGCAGTATTTT
CDR3: CATSDTATDTQYF

J: TRBJ1-2
D: -
size: -
V: TRBV16
DNA: TGTGCCAGCAGCCAAGAGGCCGACGGACAAAATGGCTACACCTTC
CDR3: CASSQEADGQNGYTF

J: TRBJ1-1
D: -
size: -
V: TRBV10-3
DNA: TGTGCCATCAGTGAGCCTATGCGGAACGACCTAGCGTCGGTAGCTTTCTTT
CDR3: CAISEPMRNDLASVAFF

J: TRBJ1-2
D: -
size: -
V: TRBV5-6
DNA: TGTGCCAGCAGCCCAGGGCTGGGCAGGGAGAACTATGGCTACACCTTC
CDR3: CASSPGLGRENYGYTF

J: TRBJ1-1
D: -
size: -
V: TRBV3-1/TRBV3-2
DNA: TGTGCCAGCAGCCACGGACAGCAGAACACTGAAGCTTTCTTT
CDR3: CASSHGQQNTEAFF

J: TRBJ2-1
D: -
size: -
V: TRBV6-5
DNA: TGTGCCAGCAGGGGGGTAGAGCAGTTCTTC
CDR3: CASRGVEQFF

J: TRBJ2-5
D: -
size: -
V: TRBV11-2
DNA: TGTGCCAGCAGCTACAACGACGGCCAAGAGACCCAGTACTTC
CDR3: CASSYNDGQETQYF

J: TRBJ1-1
D: TRBD1
size: -
V: TRBV5-1
DNA: TGCGCCAGCAGTGACGGGACAGAGAACACTGAAGCTTTCTTT
CDR3: CASSDGTENTEAFF

J: TRBJ2-2
D: -
size: -
V: TRBV29-1
DNA: TGCAGCGTTGGACCGAACGCGAACACCGGGGAGCTGTTTTTT
CDR3: CSVGPNANTGELFF

J: TRBJ2-1
D: TRBD2
size: -
V: TRBV7-9
DNA: TGTGCCAGCAGCTTAGGTAGCGGGGACTTCTCCTACAATGAGCAGTTCTTC
CDR3: CASSLGSGDFSYNEQFF

J: TRBJ1-6
D: TRBD1
size: -
V: TRBV4-3
DNA: TGCGCCAGCAGCCAAGAGTTGGGACAGGGTACTTCACCCCTCCACTTT
CDR3: CASSQELGQGTSPLHF

J: TRBJ2-7
D: TRBD1
size: -
V: TRBV7-3
DNA: TGTGCCAGCAGCTTAACTGGACAGGTGTTAGACGAGCAGTACTTC
CDR3: CASSLTGQVLDEQYF

J: TRBJ2-2
D: TRBD2
size: -
V: TRBV5-4
DNA: TGTGCCAGCAGCTTGGGGTCTAGCGGGAGGGCGGACACCGGGGAGCTGTTTTTT
CDR3: CASSLGSSGRADTGELFF

J: TRBJ2-2
D: -
size: -
V: TRBV7-3
DNA: TGTGCCAGCAGCTTCGGGAACACCGGGGAGCTGTTTTTT
CDR3: CASSFGNTGELFF

J: TRBJ1-6
D: -
size: -
V: TRBV30
DNA: TGTGCCTGGACAGGCCTTAATTCACCCCTCCACTTT
CDR3: CAWTGLNSPLHF

J: TRBJ2-3
D: -
size: once
V: TRBV6-2/TRBV6-3
DNA: TGTGCCAGCAGCGACAGGCGGGGGAGGACAGATACGCAGTATTTT
CDR3: CASSDRRGRTDTQYF

J: TRBJ2-7
D: -
size: -
V: TRBV7-9
DNA: TGTGCCAGCAGCCCAGGTAACGAGTGGACCTCAACGTACGAGCAGTACTTC
CDR3: CASSPGNEWTSTYEQYF

J: TRBJ2-7
D: TRBD1
size: -
V: TRBV5-4
DNA: TGTGCCAGCAGCTCTACAGGGGGCTCGTACGAGCAGTACTTC
CDR3: CASSSTGGSYEQYF

J: TRBJ2-5
D: TRBD2
size: -
V: TRBV5-1
DNA: TGCGCCAGCAGCTTGGGTGCTAGCGGGAGTGAGACCCAGTACTTC
CDR3: CASSLGASGSETQYF

J: TRBJ2-2
D: -
size: -
V: TRBV11-2
DNA: TGTGCCAGCAGGAACCCTCCGAACACCGGGGAGCTGTTTTTT
CDR3: CASRNPPNTGELFF

J: TRBJ2-4
D: -
size: -
V: TRBV2
DNA: TGTGCCAGCAGCCTAAAACCTGCAGGTGGGGCCAAAAACATTCAGTACTTC
CDR3: CASSLKPAGGAKNIQYF